Below are 19 T cell receptor beta chains sequenced from a single sample in a study of blood T cell repertoires in COVID-19. The repertoire was sequenced with immunoSEQ multiplex PCR; TCRdb's copy has only in-frame clones and lacks some. The data contain 35,000 to 45,000 clones, approximately 89% of them singletons. Input material: peripheral blood. These receptors all stem from a human donor in a cohort sampled during active COVID-19.

V usage is TRBV5-6 and J usage is TRBJ1-1, with D perhaps TRBD1 (5 bases). CDR1 SGHDT and CDR2 YYEEEE come from the germline V gene. The CDR3 has 16 residues. Trimming left V 4 bases short and J 0 bases short, with 16 bases between. The CDR3 spells CASSLAGGRMNTEAFF. CDR3 sequence (DNA): TGTGCCAGCAGCCTTGCGGGGGGAAGGATGAACACTGAAGCTTTCTTT.

The V and J genes are TRBV27 and TRBJ2-1, with 9 bases fitting TRBD2. The CDR3 consists of 17 residues. Unmatched junction bases numbered 11, after V lost 7 bases and J lost 1 base. CDR1 MNHEY and CDR2 SMNVEV come from the germline V gene (reference sequence). This CDR3 reads CASTPHLAGASYNEQFF. CDR3 nucleotide sequence: TGTGCCAGCACCCCCCATTTAGCGGGAGCTTCCTACAATGAGCAGTTCTTC.

This clone was counted a single time. The chain recombines TRBV2 with TRBJ2-1; D gene ambiguous. The CDR3 is made up of 13 amino acids. Germline lookup yields CDR1 SNHLY and CDR2 FYNNEI. V was cut by 6 bases and J by 0 bases, with 6 bases left in between. CDR3 residues: CASRQYSYNEQFF. The CDR3 DNA sequence: TGTGCCAGCAGACAGTACTCCTACAATGAGCAGTTCTTC.

This chain uses TRBV10-3 with TRBJ2-7, with a weak D call TRBD1 (6 bases). The CDR3 spans 13 residues. With 0 bases removed from V and 3 bases from J, the gap between germline ends came to 6 bases. Per the germline V gene, CDR1 is ENHRY and CDR2 is SYGVKD. CDR3 in amino acids: CAISESTGYEQYF. CDR3 sequence (DNA): TGTGCCATCAGTGAGTCGACAGGCTACGAGCAGTACTTC.

This clone occurred once. V and J are TRBV4-1 and TRBJ1-3, with D uncertain. V was trimmed by 0 bases and J by 0 bases, leaving 15 bases between them. Looked up from germline, CDR1 is MGHRA and CDR2 is YSYEKL. The CDR3 runs to 18 residues. The CDR3 protein is CASSQDPVWRSSGNTIYF. DNA for the CDR3: TGCGCCAGCAGCCAAGATCCCGTGTGGCGGAGCTCTGGAAACACCATATATTTT.

This chain links TRBV5-4 with TRBJ2-1; D ambiguous. Trimming pared 6 bases from V and 6 bases from J, leaving 13 bases between. The length of the CDR3 is 13 residues. The V gene's germline CDR1 is SGHNT and CDR2 YYREEE (reference sequence). CDR3 nucleotide sequence: TGTGCCAGCAAAAAACCCTCGGGCAATGAGCAGTTCTTC. The encoded protein is CASKKPSGNEQFF.

This clone was detected once. V is TRBV7-9 and J is TRBJ2-3, with TRBD1 matching 9 bases. J gave up 3 bases and V 5 bases, and 9 bases lay outside the gene matches. Per germline, CDR1 SEHNR and CDR2 FQNEAQ (reference sequence). The CDR3 contains 16 residues. CDR3: CASSQWTGVGTDTQYF. The CDR3 DNA is TGTGCCAGCAGCCAGTGGACAGGGGTAGGAACAGATACGCAGTATTTT.

The J gene is TRBJ1-2, the V gene TRBV7-9; maybe TRBD1 (5 bases). CDR1 is SEHNR, CDR2 FQNEAQ, per germline (reference sequence). The CDR3 runs 12 residues. V was shortened by 3 bases and J by 8 bases, with 10 bases between the two germline ends. Written as DNA, the CDR3 is TGTGCCAGCAGCTTCCGGGACTGGGGCTACACCTTC. Encoded protein: CASSFRDWGYTF.

The gene calls are TRBV19 and TRBJ1-3; D gene unclear. V was pared by 6 bases and J by 0 bases, with 9 bases between. Germline assignment: CDR1 LNHDA and CDR2 SQIVND (reference sequence). The length of the CDR3 is 14 residues. The CDR3 region is CASRGGHSGNTIYF. In DNA, the CDR3 is TGTGCCAGTAGAGGCGGCCACTCTGGAAACACCATATATTTT.

The chain's CDR3 is CASSPVGQRTDTQYF. The CDR3 region has the DNA TGTGCCAGCAGCCCCGTGGGGCAGCGCACAGATACGCAGTATTTT. V and J are TRBV11-2 and TRBJ2-3, with a tentative D call TRBD1 (5 bases). There are 15 residues in the CDR3. The V gene lost 5 bases and the J gene lost 1 base, with 13 bases spanning the gap. Germline values: CDR1 SGHAT, CDR2 FQNNGV.

The V call is TRBV18, the J call TRBJ2-3; 7 positions match TRBD2. The germline V gene encodes CDR1 KGHSH and CDR2 LQKENI. Trimming took 2 bases from V and 1 from J; bases not matched to a gene: 6. The CDR3 totals 16 residues. This chain's CDR3 is CASSPNQAGRTDTQYF. The CDR3 DNA is TGTGCCAGCTCACCAAATCAAGCGGGGCGCACAGATACGCAGTATTTT.

The gene calls are TRBV5-1 and TRBJ1-1; D is perhaps TRBD1 (5 bases). The CDR3 sequence is 16 residues long. Germline CDR1 reads SGHRS; CDR2 reads YFSETQ. V lost 4 bases and J 2 bases, leaving 18 bases between the germline ends. The CDR3 DNA follows: TGCGCCAGCAGCCCTCAGGGCCAGGGCATAAACACTGAAGCTTTCTTT. Protein sequence: CASSPQGQGINTEAFF.

This chain uses TRBV5-6 with TRBJ1-1; D ambiguous. The germline gives CDR1 SGHDT, CDR2 YYEEEE. CDR3 length equals 13 residues. Trimming pared 0 bases from V and 7 bases from J, leaving 10 bases between. The CDR3 DNA reads TGTGCCAGCAGCTTGGGGGCCAGGCGTGAAGCTTTCTTT. This encodes CASSLGARREAFF.

The chain uses TRBV19 and TRBJ2-3; 7 nucleotides line up with TRBD2. Germline V lookup: CDR1 LNHDA, CDR2 SQIVND (reference sequence). V gave up 6 bases and J gave up 9 bases; unmatched junction bases: 12. This CDR3 comprises 14 residues. The CDR3 reads CASSPSPGGGTQYF. The CDR3, as DNA: TGTGCCAGTAGCCCCTCCCCGGGCGGGGGAACGCAGTATTTT.

DNA of the CDR3: TGCGCCAGCAGCCAAGCTCTAGGGACAGCAGGCACTGAAGCTTTCTTT. The encoded protein is CASSQALGTAGTEAFF. The gene calls are TRBV4-3 and TRBJ1-1; the match to TRBD1 covers 7 bases. The CDR3 has 16 amino acids. J was trimmed by 4 bases and V by 1 base; bases with no gene match: 9. CDR1 is LGHNA and CDR2 is YSLEER in the germline V gene.

This clone has just one count. The chain couples TRBV6-2 or TRBV6-3 to TRBJ1-5, with TRBD1 as a possible D gene (6 bases). Looked up from germline, CDR1 is MNHEY and CDR2 is SVGEGT. V was clipped by 4 bases and J by 6 bases, with 13 bases between them. This CDR3 has 14 amino acids. Here the CDR3 reads CASSFTGFSQPQHF. CDR3 sequence (DNA): TGTGCCAGCAGTTTCACAGGGTTTAGTCAGCCCCAGCATTTT.

This sequence joins TRBV30 and TRBJ1-1; TRBD1 matches 9 bases. The CDR3 has 11 amino acids. V shed 5 bases and J 7 bases; nucleotides not matched to a gene: 2. Germline lookup yields CDR1 GTSNPN and CDR2 SVGIG (reference sequence). The CDR3 DNA reads TGTGCCTGGGACAGGGGGTTTGAAGCTTTCTTT. Protein: CAWDRGFEAFF.

J is TRBJ2-7 and V is TRBV27; 16 nucleotides match TRBD2. The J segment lost 3 bases and the V segment lost 8 bases, leaving 13 bases of the junction unmatched. The CDR3 runs to 18 residues. Looked up from germline, CDR1 is MNHEY and CDR2 is SMNVEV (reference sequence). CDR3 DNA: TGTGCCAGCGGAAAACCGGGACTAGCGGGGGGGCGGGACTACGAGCAGTACTTC. Encoded protein: CASGKPGLAGGRDYEQYF.

The chain has TRBV9 and TRBJ1-2; D unresolved. Germline V gives CDR1 SGDLS, CDR2 YYNGEE. The CDR3 covers 13 residues. V gave up 0 bases and J gave up 4 bases, with 7 bases separating them. In nucleotides, the CDR3 is TGTGCCAGCAGCGTAGGACGGGGCTATGGCTACACCTTC. Its translation: CASSVGRGYGYTF. The full variable domain, completed using reference TRBV9 and TRBJ1-2, is DSGVTQTPKHLITATGQRVTLRCSPRSGDLSVYWYQQSLDQGLQFLIQYYNGEERAKGNILERFSAQQFPDLHSELNLSSLELGDSALYFCASSVGRGYGYTFGSGTRLTVV.